These 7 T cell receptor beta chains came from one sample sequenced in a study of T-cell reconstitution after alpha-beta-depleted transplantation in children. Preparing the TCRbeta library involved the use of unique molecular identifiers. TCRdb recomputed calls from the PCR reads with MiXCR, one row per CDR3 protein. This sample carries fewer than 750,000 distinct CDR3 sequences, 20% to 30% of them seen once, and the ten largest clones take less than 40%. The source was PBMCs, collected before TCRalphabeta/CD19-depleted stem cell transplant. All receptors come from a boy in the first two years of life with Wiskott-Aldrich syndrome, due to receive a stem cell transplant.

This chain links TRBV5-5 with TRBJ2-5, with 11 positions matching TRBD2. The CDR3 covers 16 residues. Trimming took 0 bases from V and 5 from J; bases not matched to a gene: 6. Germline CDR1 is SGHKS and CDR2 is YYEKEE (reference sequence). In nucleotides, the CDR3 is TGTGCCAGCAGCTTGGTGGTAGCGGGAGGGCCCGAGACCCAGTACTTC. Its translation: CASSLVVAGGPETQYF.

The rearrangement uses TRBV20-1 and TRBJ2-1; 7 nucleotides agree with TRBD2. This CDR3 is built from 14 residues. V lost 5 bases to trimming and J lost 0 bases; unmatched junction nucleotides: 4. The germline CDR1 and CDR2 sequences are DFQATT and SNEGSKA (reference sequence). The CDR3, as DNA: TGCAGTGCTCTAGCGGTGAGCTCCTACAATGAGCAGTTCTTC. Amino acids: CSALAVSSYNEQFF.

This clonotype was seen a handful of times. The chain has TRBV20-1 and TRBJ2-3; 11 bases are a match to TRBD2. The CDR3 sequence is 14 residues long. With 8 bases clipped from V and 4 bases from J, the junction kept 8 bases outside the gene matches. Germline CDR1 and CDR2: DFQATT and SNEGSKA (reference sequence). The CDR3 reads CSIIAGGLADTQYF. CDR3 DNA sequence: TGCAGTATAATAGCGGGAGGGCTCGCAGATACGCAGTATTTT.

This clonotype was seen a few times. The chain is built from TRBV5-1 and TRBJ2-5; D might be TRBD1 or TRBD2, each matching 6 bases. Trimming shortened V by 2 bases and J by 5 bases, and 13 bases separated the two germline ends. This CDR3 comprises 14 residues. Germline CDR1 is SGHRS and CDR2 is YFSETQ. CDR3: CASSFRGPGETQYF. In DNA, the CDR3 is TGCGCCAGCAGCTTTCGGGGGCCCGGGGAGACCCAGTACTTC.

V and J are TRBV6-1 and TRBJ1-5; TRBD1 matches at 8 bases. With V trimmed by 2 bases and J by 5 bases, 8 bases remained unmatched. The CDR3 spans 16 residues. In germline, CDR1 is MNHNS, CDR2 SASEGT. The CDR3 DNA is TGTGCCAGCAGTGAAACGTCAGGGGGCGTTCATCAGCCCCAGCATTTT. Encoded protein: CASSETSGGVHQPQHF.

V and J are TRBV12-3 or TRBV12-4 and TRBJ2-7; D gene uncertain. The assigned J gene may be wrong: the sequence end matches TRBJ2-4 better. The CDR3 is 12 residues long. DNA of the CDR3: TGTGCCAGCAGTTGGAAACGGGACATTCAGTACTTC. It yields the protein CASSWKRDIQYF.

Here the CDR3 reads CASSLELGLENIQYF. CDR3 DNA sequence: TGCGCCAGCAGCTTGGAGTTGGGGTTGGAAAACATTCAGTACTTC. The chain carries TRBV5-1 and TRBJ2-4; D unresolved. Trimming removed 0 bases at V and 5 bases at J, with 12 bases between. The germline V gene has CDR1 SGHRS and CDR2 YFSETQ. This CDR3 spans 15 amino acids.